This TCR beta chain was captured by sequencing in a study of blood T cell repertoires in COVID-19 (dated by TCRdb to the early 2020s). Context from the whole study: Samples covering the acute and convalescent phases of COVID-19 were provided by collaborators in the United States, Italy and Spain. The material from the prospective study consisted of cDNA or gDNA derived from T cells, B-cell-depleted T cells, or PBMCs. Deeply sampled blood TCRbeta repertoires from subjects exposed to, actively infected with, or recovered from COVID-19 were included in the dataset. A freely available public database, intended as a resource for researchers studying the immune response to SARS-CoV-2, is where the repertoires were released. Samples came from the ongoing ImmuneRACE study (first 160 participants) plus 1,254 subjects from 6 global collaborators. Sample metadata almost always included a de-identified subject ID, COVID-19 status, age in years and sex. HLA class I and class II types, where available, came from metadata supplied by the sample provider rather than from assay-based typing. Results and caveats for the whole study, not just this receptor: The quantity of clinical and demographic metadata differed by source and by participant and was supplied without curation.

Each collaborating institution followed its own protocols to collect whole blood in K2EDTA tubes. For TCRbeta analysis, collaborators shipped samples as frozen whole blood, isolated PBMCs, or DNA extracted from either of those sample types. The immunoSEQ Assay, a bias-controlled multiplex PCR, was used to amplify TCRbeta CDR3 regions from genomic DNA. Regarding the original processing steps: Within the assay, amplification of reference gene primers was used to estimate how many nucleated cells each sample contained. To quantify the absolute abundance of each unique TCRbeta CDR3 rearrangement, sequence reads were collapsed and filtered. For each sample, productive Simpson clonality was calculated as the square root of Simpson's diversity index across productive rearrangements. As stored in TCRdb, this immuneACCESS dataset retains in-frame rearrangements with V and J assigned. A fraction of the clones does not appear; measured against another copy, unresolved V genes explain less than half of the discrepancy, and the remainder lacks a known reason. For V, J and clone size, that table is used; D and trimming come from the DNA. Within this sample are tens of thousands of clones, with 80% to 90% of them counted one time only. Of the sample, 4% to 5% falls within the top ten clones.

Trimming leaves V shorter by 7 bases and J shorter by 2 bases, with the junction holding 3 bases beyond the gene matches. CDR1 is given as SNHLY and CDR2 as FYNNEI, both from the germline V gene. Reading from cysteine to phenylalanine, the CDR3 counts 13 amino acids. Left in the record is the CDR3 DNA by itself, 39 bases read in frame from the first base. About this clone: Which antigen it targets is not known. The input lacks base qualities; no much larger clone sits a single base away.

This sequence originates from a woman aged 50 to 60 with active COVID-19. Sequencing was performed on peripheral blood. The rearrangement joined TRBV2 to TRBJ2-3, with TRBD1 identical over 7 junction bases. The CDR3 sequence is CASNRGLTDTQYF. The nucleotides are TGTGCCAGCAACAGGGGTCTCACAGATACGCAGTATTTT.